This entry lists 8 T cell receptor beta chains sequenced from one sample in a study of shared clonotypes between healthy human individuals. The method was immunoSEQ multiplex PCR; TCRdb's version includes in-frame clones alone and lacks a portion of them. Counted here are millions of clones, about 95% occurring once; the ten biggest clones make up 0.9% to 1.4%. Terminally differentiated effector memory CD45RA+ cells were excluded from the naive CD8 cells, which were CD45RO-negative and positively selected for CCR7. The material sequenced was naive CD8+ T cells sorted from blood. The receptor set was obtained from a man between 18 and 35 years old in good health.

The genes are TRBV5-1 and TRBJ2-5; 8 positions match TRBD1. The germline gives CDR1 SGHRS, CDR2 YFSETQ. Germline trimming cut 4 bases from V and 3 bases from J; bases unmatched to any gene: 11. The CDR3 runs to 16 residues. The CDR3 here is CASSIGDTGGKETQYF. The CDR3 region has the DNA TGCGCCAGCAGCATTGGGGATACAGGGGGAAAAGAGACCCAGTACTTC. Full variable domain (rest looked up from reference TRBV5-1 and TRBJ2-5): KAGVTQTPRYLIKTRGQQVTLSCSPISGHRSVSWYQQTPGQGLQFLFEYFSETQRNKGNFPGRFSGRQFSNSRSEMNVSTLELGDSALYLCASSIGDTGGKETQYFGPGTRLLVL.

The V and J genes are TRBV14 and TRBJ2-7, with a tentative D call TRBD1 (6 bases). CDR3 size: 14 residues. V was shortened by 5 bases and J by 3 bases, with 14 bases between the two germline ends. The germline V gene encodes CDR1 SGHDN and CDR2 FVKESK. Here the CDR3 DNA reads TGTGCCAGCAGCTCTTTACAGGGTAACTACGAGCAGTACTTC. This encodes CASSSLQGNYEQYF.

The V gene is TRBV29-1, the J gene TRBJ2-7; no reliable D call. The V gene lost 1 base and the J gene lost 0 bases, with 7 bases spanning the gap. In germline, CDR1 is SQVTM, CDR2 ANQGSEA. This CDR3 spans 13 amino acids. The CDR3 DNA reads TGCAGCGTTGAAGTAGCCGACTCCTACGAGCAGTACTTC. It encodes CSVEVADSYEQYF.

The count of this clone is one. The rearrangement uses TRBV4-3 and TRBJ2-7; D is possibly TRBD1 or TRBD2 (5 bases each). Trimming left V 4 bases short and J 9 bases short, with 13 bases between. This CDR3 spans 12 amino acids. Germline lookup yields CDR1 LGHNA and CDR2 YSLEER. The DNA for the CDR3 is TGCGCCAGCAGCCGCGAACCGGGACCGCAGTACTTC. Its protein product is CASSREPGPQYF.

The J gene is TRBJ1-1, the V gene TRBV10-3, with D possibly being TRBD1 (6 bases). The V end lost 1 base, the J end lost 10 bases, and 13 bases lay between the germline ends. The CDR3 spans 13 residues. Germline V gives CDR1 ENHRY, CDR2 SYGVKD. CDR3 sequence: CAISEYRTEGAFF. The DNA for the CDR3 is TGTGCCATCAGTGAGTACCGGACAGAAGGAGCTTTCTTT.

About this clone: This specimen includes other DNA sequences encoding the same CDR3. The CDR3 sequence is CASSIVSNTGELFF. As DNA, the CDR3 is TGTGCCAGTAGTATAGTCAGCAACACCGGGGAGCTGTTTTTT. This chain uses TRBV19 with TRBJ2-2; the D is unclear. The CDR3 is 14 residues long. Looked up from germline, CDR1 is LNHDA and CDR2 is SQIVND (reference sequence). Trimming left V 1 base short and J 2 bases short, with 5 bases between.

The chain recombines TRBV5-6 with TRBJ2-3; 11 bases map to TRBD2. Germline loops: CDR1 SGHDT, CDR2 YYEEEE. The J segment lost 0 bases and the V segment lost 0 bases, leaving 9 bases of the junction unmatched. This CDR3 has 19 amino acids. The CDR3 sequence: CASSLALAGVPTSTDTQYF. The CDR3 region has the DNA TGTGCCAGCAGCTTGGCACTAGCGGGAGTTCCGACTAGCACAGATACGCAGTATTTT.

This clone was counted once. CDR3 residues: CASSSTERTTYQETQYF. The CDR3 bases are TGTGCCAGCAGCTCCACCGAAAGGACAACATACCAAGAGACCCAGTACTTC. The V gene is TRBV7-8, the J gene TRBJ2-5; maybe TRBD1 (5 bases). Germline values: CDR1 SGHVS, CDR2 FQNEAQ. V was pared by 4 bases and J by 0 bases, with 18 bases between. This CDR3 has 17 residues.